Sequencing of this TCR beta chain was carried out in a study of T cells in localized non-small cell lung cancer. The repertoire was sequenced with immunoSEQ multiplex PCR; TCRdb's copy has only in-frame clones and lacks some. This table has about 41,000 clones, about 90% appearing once. In regard to this clone: Its specificity is not known.

General observations from the study: The appearance of a median 57 of the top 100 tumor clones was seen in adjacent lung. Tumor samples were not multi-region, leaving intratumor heterogeneity unexcluded. Higher adjacent-lung clonality was associated with shorter survival. The highest T cell clonality was in uninvolved adjacent lung, above tumor.

The clonotype comes from a female donor over 55 with stage I squamous cell lung carcinoma. The sequenced sample was peripheral blood, obtained before any cancer treatment.

The CDR3 protein is CASSLFGNPHDRKNSPLHF. As DNA, the CDR3 is TGTGCCAGCAGTTTATTCGGGAATCCACATGACAGGAAAAATTCACCCCTCCACTTT. The chain carries TRBV27 and TRBJ1-6, with D possibly being TRBD1 (6 bases). From germline, CDR1 is MNHEY and CDR2 SMNVEV (reference sequence). The CDR3 is 19 amino acids. V was clipped by 1 base and J by 7 bases, with 23 bases between them.